The present entry profiles one TCR beta chain with its context. Its cognate antigen is unknown. This specimen comes from a study of OX40 agonist ivuxolimab in advanced cancers. The wider study: At roughly 83% male, the cohort had a mean age of 60 years, ranging from about 20 to 80. Study findings and constraints: CD4+ and CD8+ blood T cells expanded clonally by week 6 at 0.1 to 3.0 mg/kg.

The method was immunoSEQ multiplex PCR; TCRdb's version includes in-frame clones alone and lacks a portion of them. The sample carries 67,000 or so clones, about nine tenths recorded once. The sample in question was CD4+ or CD8+ T cells sorted from blood, obtained in a trial of the OX40 agonist ivuxolimab. The receptor was isolated from an adult with an advanced solid tumor such as melanoma, head and neck, liver or kidney cancer.

CDR3 sequence: CASSLSSGYEKLFF. The CDR3 coding sequence is TGTGCCAGCAGCTTAAGCTCCGGGTATGAAAAACTGTTTTTT. V usage is TRBV7-8 and J usage is TRBJ1-4; no firm D call. Germline values: CDR1 SGHVS, CDR2 FQNEAQ. Trimming left V 2 bases short and J 6 bases short, with 10 bases between. The CDR3 runs 14 residues.